This T cell receptor beta chain appears in the sequencing data of a study of CD8+ T cells in alopecia areata. Study-level findings and limits: Whereas mice showed it more clearly, TCR sharing across patients was murkier, possibly because of HLA. It was lesional scalp, especially alopecia totalis/universalis, that showed higher clonality than normal scalp.

Researchers gathered lesional scalp punch biopsies and peripheral blood from patients with alopecia areata. V was pared by 5 bases and J by 7 bases, with 11 bases between. CDR1 and CDR2 (germline): MNHNS, SASEGT. This CDR3 comprises 12 residues. TCR sequencing used cDNA made by reverse transcription of extracted RNA. The data were produced by immunoSEQ multiplex PCR, yet TCRdb's version contains in-frame clones alone and is incomplete. The table has 15,000 to 20,000 clones, about 59% seen once. This clone was observed a handful of times. The antigen remains unidentified. The sequence derives from a human donor with alopecia areata. The sequencing used skin, collected at week 0. V is TRBV6-1 and J is TRBJ1-1, with D possibly being TRBD1 (6 bases). In DNA, the CDR3 is TGTGCCAGCAGTTATGGAGGGGGTGAAGCTTTCTTT. It codes for CASSYGGGEAFF.